The clone carrying this T cell receptor (beta chain) was seen just once. Its target is not known. These data are taken from a study of graft-versus-host responses after intestinal transplantation. Overall study context: Grafts that recipients had were multivisceral, liver-intestinal, or isolated intestinal transplants. All recipients got anti-thymocyte globulin induction, then tacrolimus and steroids for about 3 years.

Germline CDR1 and CDR2: SGHTA and FQGNSA. This CDR3 is 17 amino acids long. V was shortened by 5 bases and J by 2 bases, with 20 bases between the two germline ends. Sequencing used immunoSEQ multiplex PCR; TCRdb keeps in-frame clones, though not all of them. The sample has 65,000 to 90,000 clones; less than 95% are singletons. General observations from the study: Recipient marrow held GvH clones, some first seen in ileum or blood.

The receptor's source is a human donor who was the organ donor for an intestinal transplant. The chain recombines TRBV7-2 with TRBJ2-3; D is possibly TRBD2 (5 bases). The sample consisted of unstimulated CD8+ T cells sorted from spleen or lymph node cells, taken before transplant. The CDR3 region is CASSARWSSAFTDTQYF. The CDR3 DNA reads TGTGCCAGCAGCGCCCGGTGGAGTAGCGCCTTCACAGATACGCAGTATTTT.